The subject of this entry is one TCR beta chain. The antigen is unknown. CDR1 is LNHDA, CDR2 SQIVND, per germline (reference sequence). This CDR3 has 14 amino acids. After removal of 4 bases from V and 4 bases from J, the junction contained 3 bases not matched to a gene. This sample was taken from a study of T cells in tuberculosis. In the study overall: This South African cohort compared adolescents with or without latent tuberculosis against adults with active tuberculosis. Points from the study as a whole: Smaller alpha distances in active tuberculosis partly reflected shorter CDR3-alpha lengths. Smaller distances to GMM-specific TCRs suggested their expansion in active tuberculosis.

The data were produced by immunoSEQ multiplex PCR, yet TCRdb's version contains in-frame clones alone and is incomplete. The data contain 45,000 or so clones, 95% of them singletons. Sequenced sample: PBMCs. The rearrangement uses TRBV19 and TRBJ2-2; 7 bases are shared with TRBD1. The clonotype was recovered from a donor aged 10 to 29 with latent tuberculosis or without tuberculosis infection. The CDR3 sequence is CASSRDSLTGELFF. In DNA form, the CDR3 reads TGTGCCAGTAGTAGGGACAGCCTCACCGGGGAGCTGTTTTTT. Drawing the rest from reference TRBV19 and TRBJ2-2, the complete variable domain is DGGITQSPKYLFRKEGQNVTLSCEQNLNHDAMYWYRQDPGQGLRLIYYSQIVNDFQKGDIAEGYSVSREKKESFPLTVTSAQKNPTAFYLCASSRDSLTGELFFGEGSRLTVL.